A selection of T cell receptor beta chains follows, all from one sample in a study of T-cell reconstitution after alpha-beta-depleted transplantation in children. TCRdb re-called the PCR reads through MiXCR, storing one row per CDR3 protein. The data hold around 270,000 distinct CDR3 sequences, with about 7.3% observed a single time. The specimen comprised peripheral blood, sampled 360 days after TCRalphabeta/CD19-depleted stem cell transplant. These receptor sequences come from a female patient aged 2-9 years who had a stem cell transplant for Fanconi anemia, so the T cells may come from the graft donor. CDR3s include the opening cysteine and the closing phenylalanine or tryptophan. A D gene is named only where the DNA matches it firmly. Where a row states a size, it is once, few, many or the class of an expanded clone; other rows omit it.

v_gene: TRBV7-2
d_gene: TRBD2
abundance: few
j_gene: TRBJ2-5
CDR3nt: TGTGCCAGCAGCTCGGGACTAGCGGGATCCCCGAAAGAGACCCAGTACTTC
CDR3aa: CASSSGLAGSPKETQYF

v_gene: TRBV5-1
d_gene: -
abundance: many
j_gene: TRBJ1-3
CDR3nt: TGCGCCAGCAGCCCCATAGGCAACTCTGGAAACACCATATATTTT
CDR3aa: CASSPIGNSGNTIYF

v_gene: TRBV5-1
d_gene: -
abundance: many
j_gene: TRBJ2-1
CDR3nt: TGCGCCAGCAGCCTCGGGACGGCCTCCTACAATGAGCAGTTCTTC
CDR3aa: CASSLGTASYNEQFF

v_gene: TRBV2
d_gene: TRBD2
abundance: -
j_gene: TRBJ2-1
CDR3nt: TGTGCCAGCGGGGGGGTAGCGGGGTTGGGCAATGAGCAGTTCTTC
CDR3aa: CASGGVAGLGNEQFF

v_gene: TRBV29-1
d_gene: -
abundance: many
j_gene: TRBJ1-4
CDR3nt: TGCAGCGTCGAGGGCCTAAATGAAAAACTGTTTTTT
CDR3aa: CSVEGLNEKLFF

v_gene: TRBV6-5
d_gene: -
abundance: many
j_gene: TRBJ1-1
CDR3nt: TGTGCCAGCAGCTTAGACGGCGGGCCTGAAGCTTTCTTT
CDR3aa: CASSLDGGPEAFF

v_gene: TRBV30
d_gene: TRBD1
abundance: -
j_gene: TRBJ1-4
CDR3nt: TGTGCCTGGAGCCGAGGGGGCTCAGGGGAAAAACTGTTTTTT
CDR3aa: CAWSRGGSGEKLFF

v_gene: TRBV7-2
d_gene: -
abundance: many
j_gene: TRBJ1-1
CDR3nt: TGTGCCAGCAGCCCCCGGGCGAACACTGAAGCTTTCTTT
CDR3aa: CASSPRANTEAFF

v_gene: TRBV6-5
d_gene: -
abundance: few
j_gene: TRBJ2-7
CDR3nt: TGTGCCAGCAGTTACTCGATCTGGCAGTCCTACGAGCAGTACTTC
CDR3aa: CASSYSIWQSYEQYF

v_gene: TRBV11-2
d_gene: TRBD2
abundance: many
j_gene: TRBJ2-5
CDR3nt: TGTGCCAGCAGCTGGACTAGCGGGGGGGCAGAGACCCAGTACTTC
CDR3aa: CASSWTSGGAETQYF

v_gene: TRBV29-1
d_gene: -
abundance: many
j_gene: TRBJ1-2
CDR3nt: TGCAGCGTTCCTTCCGACAGGTTTGGCTACACCTTC
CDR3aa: CSVPSDRFGYTF

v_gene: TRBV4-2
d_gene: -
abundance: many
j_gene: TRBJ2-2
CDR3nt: TGTGCCAGCAGCCAAGATGCAGTGCGGAGAGACACCGGGGAGCTGTTTTTT
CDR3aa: CASSQDAVRRDTGELFF

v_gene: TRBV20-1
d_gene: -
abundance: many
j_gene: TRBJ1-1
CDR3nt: TGCAGTGCCAGGGCGGTGGGCTGGGCCTACACTGAAGCTTTCTTT
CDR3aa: CSARAVGWAYTEAFF

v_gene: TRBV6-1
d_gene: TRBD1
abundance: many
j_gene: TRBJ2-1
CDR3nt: TGTGCCAGCAGTGTCGGACAGGGGCAACGGAGTGAGCAGTTCTTC
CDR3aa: CASSVGQGQRSEQFF

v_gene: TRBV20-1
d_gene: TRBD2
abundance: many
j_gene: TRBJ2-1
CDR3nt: TGCAGTGCTAGGGGACTAGATTTAAAGACAGTCTACAATGAGCAGTTCTTC
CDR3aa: CSARGLDLKTVYNEQFF

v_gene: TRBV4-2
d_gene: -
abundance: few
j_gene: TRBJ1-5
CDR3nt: TGTGCCAGCAGCCAAGATACAGTCAATCAGCCCCAGCATTTT
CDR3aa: CASSQDTVNQPQHF

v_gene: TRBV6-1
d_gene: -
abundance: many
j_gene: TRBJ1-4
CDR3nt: TGTGCCAGCAGCCCCCACGCCATTAATGAAAAACTGTTTTTT
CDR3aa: CASSPHAINEKLFF

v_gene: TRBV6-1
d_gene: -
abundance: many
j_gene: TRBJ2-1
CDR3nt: TGTGCCACCACCCTGGGGCGGCTTAGCTCCTACAATGAGCAGTTCTTC
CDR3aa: CATTLGRLSSYNEQFF

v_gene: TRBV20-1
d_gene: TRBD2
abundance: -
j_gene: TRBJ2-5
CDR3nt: TGCAGTGCTCATCCTAGCGGGGGATCAGAGACCCAGTACTTC
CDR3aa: CSAHPSGGSETQYF

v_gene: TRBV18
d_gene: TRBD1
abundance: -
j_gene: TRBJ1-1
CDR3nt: TGTGCCAGCTCAAGGACAGGGGGGGAAAACACTGAAGCTTTCTTT
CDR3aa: CASSRTGGENTEAFF

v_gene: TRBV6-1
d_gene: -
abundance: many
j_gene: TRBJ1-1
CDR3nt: TGTGCCAGCAGCACTTTATCCACACCGAACACTGAAGCTTTCTTT
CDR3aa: CASSTLSTPNTEAFF

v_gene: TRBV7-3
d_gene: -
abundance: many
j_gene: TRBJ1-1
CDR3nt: TGTGCCAGCAGCTTAAATGGCCAGGGAGAAGCTTTCTTT
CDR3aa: CASSLNGQGEAFF

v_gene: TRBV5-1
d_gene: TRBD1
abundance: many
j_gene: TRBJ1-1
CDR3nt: TGCGCCAGCAGCTTGGCCGGGACAGGGGGGACTGAAGCTTTCTTT
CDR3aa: CASSLAGTGGTEAFF

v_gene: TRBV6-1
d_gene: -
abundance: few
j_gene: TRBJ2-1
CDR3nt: TGTGCCAGCAGCCGGTTCCTCAGGGGAAGTGAGCAGTTCTTC
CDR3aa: CASSRFLRGSEQFF

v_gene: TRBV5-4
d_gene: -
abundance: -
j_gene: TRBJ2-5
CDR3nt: TGTGCCAGCAGCTTGGACAGTGAAGAGACCCAGTACTTC
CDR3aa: CASSLDSEETQYF

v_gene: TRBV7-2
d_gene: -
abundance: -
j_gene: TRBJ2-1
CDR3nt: TGTGCCAGCAGCTTATCCCCTGCCGCTTATGGGCAGTTCTTC
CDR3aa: CASSLSPAAYGQFF

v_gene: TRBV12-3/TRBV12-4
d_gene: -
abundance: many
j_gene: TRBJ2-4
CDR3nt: TGTGCCAGCAGGACCCCCGGGAGAGGGGGGAAAAACATTCAGTACTTC
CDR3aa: CASRTPGRGGKNIQYF

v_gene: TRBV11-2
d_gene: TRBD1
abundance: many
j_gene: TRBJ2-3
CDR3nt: TGTGCCAGCAGCCCGCAGGGGGCAGATACGCAGTATTTT
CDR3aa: CASSPQGADTQYF

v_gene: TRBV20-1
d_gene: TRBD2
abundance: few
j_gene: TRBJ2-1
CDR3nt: TGCAGTGCTAGTGGTAATGTTGGAAGCGGGGACCACAATGAGCAGTTCTTC
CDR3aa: CSASGNVGSGDHNEQFF

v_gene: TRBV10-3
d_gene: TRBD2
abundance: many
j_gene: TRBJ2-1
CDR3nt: TGTGCCATCAGGGGGACTAGTCTGTTCTTC
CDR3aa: CAIRGTSLFF

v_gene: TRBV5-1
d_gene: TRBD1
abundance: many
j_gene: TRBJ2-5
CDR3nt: TGCGCCAGCAGCTGGGGACAGGGGAAAGAGACCCAGTACTTC
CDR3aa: CASSWGQGKETQYF

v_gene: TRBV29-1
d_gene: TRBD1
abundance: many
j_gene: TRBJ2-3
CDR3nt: TGCAGCGTTGCGACAGGGGGCAGTGCAGATACGCAGTATTTT
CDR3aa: CSVATGGSADTQYF

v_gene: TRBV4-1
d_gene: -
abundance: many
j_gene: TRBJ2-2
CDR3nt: TGCGCCAGCAGCCTCGGGCCAGACACCGGGGAGCTGTTTTTT
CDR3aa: CASSLGPDTGELFF

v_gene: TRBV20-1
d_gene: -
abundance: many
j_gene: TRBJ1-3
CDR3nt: TGCAGTGCTAGTGGGACAAGCTCTGGAAACACCATATATTTT
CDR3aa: CSASGTSSGNTIYF

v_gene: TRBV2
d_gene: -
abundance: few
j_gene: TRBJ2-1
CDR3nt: TGTGCCAGCAGTGAGCTTAAACTATACAATGAGCAGTTCTTC
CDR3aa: CASSELKLYNEQFF

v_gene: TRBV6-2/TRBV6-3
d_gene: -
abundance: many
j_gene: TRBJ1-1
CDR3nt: TGTGCCAGCAGGGGCGGGAACACTGAAGCTTTCTTT
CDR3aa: CASRGGNTEAFF

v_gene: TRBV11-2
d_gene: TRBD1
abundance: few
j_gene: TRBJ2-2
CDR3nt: TGTGCCAGCAGCTTTGACAGGGCCGGGGAGCTGTTTTTT
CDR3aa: CASSFDRAGELFF

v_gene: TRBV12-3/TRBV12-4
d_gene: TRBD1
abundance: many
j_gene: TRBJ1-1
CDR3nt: TGTGCCAGTCACCGGGACAGATTACCGAACACTGAAGCTTTCTTT
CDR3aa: CASHRDRLPNTEAFF

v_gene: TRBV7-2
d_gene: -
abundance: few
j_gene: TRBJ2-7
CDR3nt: TGTGCCAGCAGCTTTTTCAGGATACCCTACGAGCAGTACTTC
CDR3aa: CASSFFRIPYEQYF

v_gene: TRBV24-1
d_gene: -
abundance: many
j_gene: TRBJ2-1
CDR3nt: TGTGCCACCAGTGAGCCGGGACACCGTTACAATGAGCAGTTCTTC
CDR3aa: CATSEPGHRYNEQFF